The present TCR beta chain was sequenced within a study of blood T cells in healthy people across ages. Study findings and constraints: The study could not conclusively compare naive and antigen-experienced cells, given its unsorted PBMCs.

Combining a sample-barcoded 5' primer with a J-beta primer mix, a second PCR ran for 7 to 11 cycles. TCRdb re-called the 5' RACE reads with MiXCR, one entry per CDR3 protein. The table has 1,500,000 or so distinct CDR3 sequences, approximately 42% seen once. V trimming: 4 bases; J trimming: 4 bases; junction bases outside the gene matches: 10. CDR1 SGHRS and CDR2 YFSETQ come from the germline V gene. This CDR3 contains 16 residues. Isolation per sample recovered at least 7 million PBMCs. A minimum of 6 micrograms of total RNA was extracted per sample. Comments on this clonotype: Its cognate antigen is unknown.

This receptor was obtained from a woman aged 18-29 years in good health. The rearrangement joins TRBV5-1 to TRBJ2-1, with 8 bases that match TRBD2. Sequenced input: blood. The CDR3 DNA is TGCGCCAGCAGCCCGGGGGGGGCACAATATTACAATGAGCAGTTCTTC. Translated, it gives CASSPGGAQYYNEQFF.